This entry features one T cell receptor beta chain sequence. A multiplex PCR was run with 60 Vbeta primers and 13 Jbeta primers. In the authors' workflow: Unique TCR beta chains numbered around 80 million in a later analysis, with roughly 10 million shared. Generated by immunoSEQ multiplex PCR, the TCRdb table keeps only in-frame clones and is missing some. The V and J calls and clone size are taken from that table; D and trimming were inferred from the DNA. Of about 80,000 clones in the sample, under 65% were seen once. This specimen comes from a study of cytomegalovirus exposure and HLA in healthy donors. CDR3 length equals 16 residues. Trimming removed 5 bases at V and 6 bases at J, with 19 bases between. CDR1 and CDR2 (germline): MDHEN, SYDVKM.

The chain employs TRBV28 and TRBJ2-2, with D perhaps TRBD2 (7 bases). What was sequenced was PBMCs. This receptor was obtained from a male donor in good health and CMV-seropositive. The CDR3 region has the DNA TGTGCCAGCAGTCCCTTCAGAGGGGGGGCTGCCGGGGAGCTGTTTTTT. This sequence encodes CASSPFRGGAAGELFF.